This T cell receptor (beta chain) was documented in a study of beta chain features in type 1 diabetes. Study-wide background: Age and gender were similar between patients and healthy donors, as were cell yields.

Trimming removed 6 bases from V and 4 bases from J, with 12 bases in between. CDR3 length equals 14 residues. Germline CDR1 and CDR2: SNHLY and FYNNEI. This clone was seen only a few times. Stem cell-like memory, regulatory, central memory and naive CD4+ cells were sorted via CD45RO/CCR7/CD25/CD127/CD95/CD27. Expressed TCRB transcripts were sequenced because the entire RNA isolate underwent reverse transcription. The average output of naive, central memory and regulatory T cell samples was several million reads. Profiling relied on immunoSEQ multiplex PCR, and the TCRdb table lists in-frame clones only, not all of them. Of 130,000 to 150,000 clones listed, about 9.4% are singletons.

This sequence was found in a man aged 18 to 29 in good health. Material for sequencing was naive CD4+ T cells from blood. The rearrangement uses TRBV2 and TRBJ1-4; a possible D gene is TRBD1 (6 bases). The CDR3 DNA reads as TGTGCCAGCAGCCGGACAGAGAATAATGAAAAACTGTTTTTT. This encodes CASSRTENNEKLFF.